Given below is one T cell receptor beta chain in context. Antigen unknown. The junction shows a germline mismatch at one end, possibly a read error. Germline CDR1 is GTSNPN and CDR2 is SVGIG (reference sequence). The CDR3 spans 18 residues. This record belongs to a study of cytomegalovirus exposure and HLA in healthy donors. Looking at the study overall: Across around 400 genotyped donors, just over 80% landed in the Caucasian-associated ancestry cluster. Study observations and caveats: The authors reported that TCR beta sequences could predict HLA-A and HLA-B alleles. These predictions were accurate for most subjects in the first cohort. Indistinguishable V segments, including TRBV6-2 and TRBV6-3, were excluded.

The PCR had 60 Vbeta and 13 Jbeta primers. Only in-frame clones appear in the TCRdb table, and some are missing; sequencing was by immunoSEQ multiplex PCR. Of some 74,000 clones in the sample, around three quarters were seen once. Healthy bone marrow donors formed the donor group. The receptor's source is a male donor in good health and CMV-seronegative. This chain joins TRBV30 and TRBJ1-5; 7 nucleotides align to TRBD1. Sequenced sample: PBMCs. The CDR3 spells CAWSGNQGVQGTNQPQNF. The CDR3 nucleotides are TGTGCCTGGAGTGGGAACCAGGGGGTCCAGGGCACCAATCAGCCCCAGAATTTT.